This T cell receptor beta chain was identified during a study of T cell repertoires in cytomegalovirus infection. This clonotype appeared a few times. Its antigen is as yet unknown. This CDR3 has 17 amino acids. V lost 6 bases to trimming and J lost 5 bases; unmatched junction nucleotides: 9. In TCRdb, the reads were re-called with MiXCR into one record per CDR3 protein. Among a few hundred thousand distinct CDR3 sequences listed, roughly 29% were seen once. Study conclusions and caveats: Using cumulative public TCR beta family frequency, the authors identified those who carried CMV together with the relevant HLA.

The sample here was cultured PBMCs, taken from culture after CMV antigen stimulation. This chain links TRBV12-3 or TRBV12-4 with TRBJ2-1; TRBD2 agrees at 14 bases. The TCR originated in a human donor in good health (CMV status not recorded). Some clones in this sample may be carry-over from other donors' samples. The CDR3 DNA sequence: TGTGCCAGCAGGGTGACTAGCGGGAGGGCGAAACACAATGAGCAGTTCTTC. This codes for CASRVTSGRAKHNEQFF.